This T cell receptor beta chain was identified during a study of T-cell reconstitution after alpha-beta-depleted transplantation in children. During its preparation, the TCRbeta library received unique molecular identifiers. One entry per CDR3 protein, called by TCRdb with MiXCR from the PCR reads. In the table there are about 580,000 distinct CDR3 sequences, about 23% of which are singletons. V shed 0 bases and J shed 4 bases, with 14 bases lying between them. Germline assignment: CDR1 SGHKS and CDR2 YYEKEE (reference sequence). This CDR3 has 16 amino acids. There are many counts of this clonotype. This material consisted of PBMCs, mostly from graft donor cells, taken 360 days after TCRalphabeta/CD19-depleted stem cell transplant. This TCR was sampled from a boy under two years old who had a stem cell transplant for acute myeloid leukemia, so the T cells may come from the graft donor. V gene TRBV5-5 combines with J gene TRBJ2-1; D is tentatively TRBD1 or TRBD2 (5 bases each). CDR3 in DNA: TGTGCCAGCAGCTTGGGTAGGGACCGGAATTACAATGAGCAGTTCTTC. Translated: CASSLGRDRNYNEQFF. Full variable domain (rest looked up from reference TRBV5-5 and TRBJ2-1): DAGVTQSPTHLIKTRGQQVTLRCSPISGHKSVSWYQQVLGQGPQFIFQYYEKEERGRGNFPDRFSARQFPNYSSELNVNALLLGDSALYLCASSLGRDRNYNEQFFGPGTRLTVL.